The clone carrying this T cell receptor beta chain has ten or more counts. This sample was taken from a study of patients with pleural tuberculosis. The CDR3 is made up of 14 amino acids. Germline CDR1 MNHEY, CDR2 SMNVEV (reference sequence). Trimming shortened V by 2 bases and J by 8 bases, and 13 bases separated the two germline ends. In TCRdb, the reads were re-called with MiXCR into one record per CDR3 protein. This sample has around 54,000 distinct CDR3 sequences, with approximately 7.9% found just once. The chain links TRBV27 to TRBJ2-1; D is unclear. This clonotype was obtained from a human donor with pleural tuberculosis. CDR3 sequence: CASSLMADIDEQFF. Here the CDR3 DNA reads TGTGCCAGCAGTTTAATGGCAGACATCGATGAGCAGTTCTTC.